One sample yielded the 11 T cell receptor beta chains listed below, sequenced in a study of cytomegalovirus exposure and HLA in healthy donors. Here immunoSEQ multiplex PCR was the method, and the copy in TCRdb shows in-frame clones only, minus some. The sample consists of more than 95,000 clones, approximately 86% of them appearing once. Sequences were obtained from PBMCs. Receptors were obtained from a young woman in good health and CMV-seropositive.

This chain joins TRBV5-6 and TRBJ2-7, with D unclear. The V and J ends lost 0 bases and 5 bases respectively, with 9 bases between them. The CDR3 has 13 residues. Germline values: CDR1 SGHDT, CDR2 YYEEEE. The CDR3 is CASSLEVQDEQYF. CDR3 bases: TGTGCCAGCAGCTTGGAGGTGCAGGACGAGCAGTACTTC.

V usage is TRBV28 and J usage is TRBJ2-7; tentative D call: TRBD2 (5 bases). This CDR3 is 16 amino acids long. CDR1 is MDHEN and CDR2 is SYDVKM in the germline V gene. Trimming removed 2 bases at V and 9 bases at J, with 23 bases between. The CDR3 here is CASSLAERRLLLGQYF. The DNA for the CDR3 is TGTGCCAGCAGTTTAGCTGAAAGGAGACTACTACTCGGGCAGTACTTC.

The V gene is TRBV28, the J gene TRBJ2-5, with D possibly TRBD1 on 5 matching bases. Looked up from germline, CDR1 is MDHEN and CDR2 is SYDVKM. The V end lost 7 bases, the J end lost 2 bases, and 11 bases lay between the germline ends. The CDR3 has 13 amino acids. The CDR3 reads CASKLRGQETQYF. The CDR3 DNA sequence: TGTGCCAGCAAACTAAGGGGACAAGAGACCCAGTACTTC.

This clone appeared once. The chain is built from TRBV11-1 and TRBJ2-1, with 7 nucleotides matching TRBD2. J was trimmed by 10 bases and V by 5 bases; bases with no gene match: 8. CDR1 SGHAT and CDR2 FQDESV come from the germline V gene (reference sequence). The CDR3 spans 13 residues. The CDR3 region is CASSPGTTQEQFF. The CDR3 coding sequence is TGTGCCAGCAGCCCCGGGACTACACAGGAGCAGTTCTTC.

Only one count was recorded for this clone. V is TRBV28 and J is TRBJ2-7; TRBD2 might be the D (5 bases). The CDR3 is made up of 12 amino acids. V was trimmed by 6 bases and J by 7 bases, leaving 13 bases between them. Looked up from germline, CDR1 is MDHEN and CDR2 is SYDVKM. The CDR3 sequence: CASRAVSGEQYF. CDR3 sequence (DNA): TGTGCCAGCAGAGCGGTCTCTGGGGAGCAGTACTTC.

This rearrangement joins TRBV6-5 to TRBJ1-2, with D tentatively TRBD1 (5 bases). V gave up 7 bases and J gave up 1 base, with 7 bases separating them. The CDR3 has 12 residues. CDR1 is MNHEY, CDR2 SVGAGI, per germline. The CDR3 sequence is CASTGNNYGYTF. The CDR3 DNA reads as TGTGCCAGCACAGGGAATAACTATGGCTACACCTTC.

The CDR3 sequence: CASSSPGGGNQPQHF. The CDR3 DNA reads as TGTGCCAGCAGCTCACCTGGGGGGGGTAATCAGCCCCAGCATTTT. The rearrangement uses TRBV7-9 and TRBJ1-5, with TRBD1 as a possible D gene (5 bases). CDR3 length: 15 amino acids. Germline V lookup: CDR1 SEHNR, CDR2 FQNEAQ (reference sequence). V lost 4 bases to trimming and J lost 4 bases, with 14 bases between them.

The gene calls are TRBV30 and TRBJ2-1, with 7 bases matching TRBD2. CDR1 and CDR2 from the germline V gene are GTSNPN and SVGIG (reference sequence). This CDR3 has 15 residues. After removal of 5 bases from V and 5 bases from J, the junction contained 12 bases not matched to a gene. The CDR3 is CAWGRSGRANNEQFF. The CDR3 coding sequence is TGTGCCTGGGGCCGATCGGGGAGGGCTAACAATGAGCAGTTCTTC.

This chain uses TRBV4-2 with TRBJ2-3; D unclear. The germline gives CDR1 LGHNA, CDR2 YNFKEQ. Trimming shortened V by 2 bases and J by 6 bases, and 9 bases separated the two germline ends. The CDR3 consists of 13 residues. This chain's CDR3 is CASSQQATDTQYF. CDR3 nucleotides: TGTGCCAGCAGCCAACAGGCAACTGATACGCAGTATTTT.

This clone was seen a few times. This sequence joins TRBV10-3 and TRBJ1-5; D may be TRBD1 (6 bases). Trimming stripped 5 bases from V and 5 bases from J, with 10 bases between. Germline values: CDR1 ENHRY, CDR2 SYGVKD. This CDR3 is 13 amino acids long. The DNA for the CDR3 is TGTGCCATCAGTACTGACAGGTATCAGCCCCAGCATTTT. Residues: CAISTDRYQPQHF.

V is TRBV10-2 and J is TRBJ1-1; D remains unclear. Germline V gene lookup returns CDR1 WSHSY and CDR2 SAAADI. Trimming cost V 3 bases and J 0 bases, with 5 bases left between them. This CDR3 region has 13 residues. The CDR3 nucleotides are TGCGCCAGCAGTGACCGGGTGAACACTGAAGCTTTCTTT. It specifies CASSDRVNTEAFF.